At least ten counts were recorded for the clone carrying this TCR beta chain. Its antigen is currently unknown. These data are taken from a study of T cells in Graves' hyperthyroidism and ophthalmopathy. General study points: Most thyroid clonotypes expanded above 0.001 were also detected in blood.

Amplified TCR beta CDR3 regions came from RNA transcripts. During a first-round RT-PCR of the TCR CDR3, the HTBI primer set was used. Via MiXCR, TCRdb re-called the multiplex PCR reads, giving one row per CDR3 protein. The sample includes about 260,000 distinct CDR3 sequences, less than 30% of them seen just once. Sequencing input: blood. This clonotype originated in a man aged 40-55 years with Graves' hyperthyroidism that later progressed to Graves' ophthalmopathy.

The CDR3 region has the DNA TGTGCCAGCTCACCGCGACAGGGACCCTACGAGCAGTACTTC. This encodes CASSPRQGPYEQYF. The rearrangement uses TRBV18 and TRBJ2-7; 7 nucleotides match TRBD1. The CDR3 is 14 residues long. The trim removed 3 bases at V and 2 bases at J, leaving 4 bases unmatched. Germline V lookup: CDR1 KGHSH, CDR2 LQKENI.